These 24 T cell receptor beta chains came from one sample sequenced in a study of cytomegalovirus exposure and HLA in healthy donors. The study ran its PCR with 60 Vbeta and 13 Jbeta primers. The table came from immunoSEQ multiplex PCR; TCRdb's copy has only in-frame clones and leaves some out. The sample yields over 150,000 clones, around 85% seen once. The specimen was PBMCs. The source of these receptors is a middle-aged man in good health and CMV-seronegative.

The genes are TRBV28 and TRBJ1-5; D remains ambiguous. The CDR3 runs to 13 residues. Trimming pared 8 bases from V and 2 bases from J, leaving 10 bases between. CDR1 MDHEN and CDR2 SYDVKM come from the germline V gene. The CDR3 here is CASLRVGNQPQHF. The CDR3 bases are TGTGCCAGCTTGAGGGTTGGCAATCAGCCCCAGCATTTT.

This clone was observed a single time. The chain employs TRBV10-3 and TRBJ2-3; possible D gene TRBD1, 5 bases. The CDR3 is 16 amino acids. With 3 bases removed from V and 0 bases from J, the gap between germline ends came to 13 bases. Germline V gene sequence: CDR1 ENHRY, CDR2 SYGVKD. CDR3 in amino acids: CAISDQGVGSTDTQYF. The CDR3 nucleotides read TGTGCCATCAGTGATCAGGGCGTCGGCAGCACAGATACGCAGTATTTT.

This clone was recorded a few times. DNA of the CDR3: TGTGCCAGCAGCTTAGGGGGACAGGGCACAGATACGCAGTATTTT. As protein: CASSLGGQGTDTQYF. The rearrangement joins TRBV7-9 to TRBJ2-3; 8 nucleotides align to TRBD1. CDR1 and CDR2 (germline): SEHNR, FQNEAQ (reference sequence). The CDR3 sequence is 15 residues long. V lost 1 base, J lost 1 base, and 1 base stayed unmatched.

This clone turned up a few times. The rearrangement uses TRBV6-1 and TRBJ1-5; D is uncertain. Trimming cost V 5 bases and J 9 bases, with 11 bases left between them. The CDR3 is 12 amino acids. Per germline, CDR1 MNHNS and CDR2 SASEGT. Written as DNA, the CDR3 is TGTGCCAGCAGTTCTTACTCTGGGCCCCAGCATTTT. Translation gives CASSSYSGPQHF.

V and J are TRBV11-1 and TRBJ1-2; D ambiguous. CDR1 is SGHAT, CDR2 FQDESV, per germline (reference sequence). This CDR3 spans 12 amino acids. V shed 5 bases and J shed 1 base, with 5 bases lying between them. The CDR3 region has the DNA TGTGCCAGCAGCCTTAATAACTATGGCTACACCTTC. Translated, it gives CASSLNNYGYTF.

This clone was seen just once. The identical CDR3 is also encoded by other nucleotide sequences in the sample. The chain recombines TRBV5-1 with TRBJ2-2, with a weak D call TRBD1 (6 bases). V lost 2 bases and J lost 4, with 15 bases in between. Germline V gene sequence: CDR1 SGHRS, CDR2 YFSETQ. The length of the CDR3 is 16 residues. The CDR3 loop is CASSLWTVGTTGELFF. The CDR3 DNA follows: TGCGCCAGCAGCTTATGGACAGTGGGTACCACCGGGGAGCTGTTTTTT.

With respect to this clone: One junction end does not reproduce the germline sequence, and a read error may be involved. The chain links TRBV6-6 to TRBJ1-2; TRBD1 might be the D (6 bases). Germline CDR1 is MNHNY and CDR2 is SVGAGI (reference sequence). The CDR3 totals 16 residues. CDR3 amino acids: CASSRDTILPNYGYPF. The DNA of the CDR3 is TGTGCCAGTTCTCGGGACACAATATTGCCTAACTATGGCTACCCCTTC.

The rearrangement uses TRBV11-3 and TRBJ2-2; D may be TRBD2 (7 bases). V lost 5 bases and J 2 bases, leaving 18 bases between the germline ends. The CDR3 sequence is 17 residues long. Germline CDR1 reads SGHNT; CDR2 reads YENEEA. For the CDR3, the DNA is TGTGCCAGCAGCAAAGGGGGGGGCTCAACTAACACCGGGGAGCTGTTTTTT. Translation gives CASSKGGGSTNTGELFF.

The chain is built from TRBV15 and TRBJ2-3; weak D call: TRBD1 (7 bases). Trimming removed 3 bases from V and 4 bases from J, with 14 bases in between. The CDR3 is made up of 15 amino acids. Germline lookup yields CDR1 LNHNV and CDR2 YYDKDF (reference sequence). This CDR3 is CATSREGAFPDTQYF. The CDR3 DNA is TGTGCCACCAGCAGGGAGGGGGCTTTCCCAGATACGCAGTATTTT.

V gene TRBV15 combines with J gene TRBJ1-4; D unresolved. This CDR3 region has 14 residues. V shed 6 bases and J shed 4 bases, with 12 bases lying between them. CDR1 LNHNV and CDR2 YYDKDF come from the germline V gene (reference sequence). CDR3 nucleotide sequence: TGTGCCACCAGTATGGGAGGGCTTAATGAAAAACTGTTTTTT. Its protein is CATSMGGLNEKLFF. Filled out from reference TRBV15 and TRBJ1-4, the complete variable domain reads DAMVIQNPRYQVTQFGKPVTLSCSQTLNHNVMYWYQQKSSQAPKLLFHYYDKDFNNEADTPDNFQSRRPNTSFCFLDIRSPGLGDTAMYLCATSMGGLNEKLFFGSGTQLSVL.

The chain couples TRBV18 to TRBJ2-2; 10 bases map to TRBD1. The CDR3 length is 16 residues. Germline V gene data show CDR1 as KGHSH and CDR2 as LQKENI. Trimming cost V 3 bases and J 3 bases; bases outside gene matches: 4. CDR3 loop: CASSPRQGADTGELFF. The DNA of the CDR3 is TGTGCCAGCTCACCTCGACAGGGGGCGGACACCGGGGAGCTGTTTTTT.

This sequence joins TRBV9 and TRBJ1-4; TRBD1 agrees at 7 bases. Germline CDR1 is SGDLS and CDR2 is YYNGEE. The CDR3 length is 15 residues. V trimming: 4 bases; J trimming: 0 bases; junction bases outside the gene matches: 3. CDR3 nucleotide sequence: TGTGCCAGCAGCCCGACAGGGACAACTAATGAAAAACTGTTTTTT. As protein: CASSPTGTTNEKLFF.

The chain recombines TRBV6-5 with TRBJ2-1, with D unclear. The CDR3 sequence is 14 residues long. V was shortened by 4 bases and J by 3 bases, with 10 bases between the two germline ends. The V gene's germline CDR1 is MNHEY and CDR2 SVGAGI. CDR3 sequence reads: CASSSLGGYNEQFF. DNA for the CDR3: TGTGCCAGCAGTTCCCTCGGCGGCTACAATGAGCAGTTCTTC.

The chain recombines TRBV2 with TRBJ1-3; no definite D call. With 7 bases removed from V and 0 bases from J, the gap between germline ends came to 7 bases. The CDR3 length is 13 residues. Germline V gene data show CDR1 as SNHLY and CDR2 as FYNNEI. The CDR3 loop reads CASIPSSGNTIYF. Written as DNA, the CDR3 is TGTGCCAGCATCCCGAGCTCTGGAAACACCATATATTTT.

The chain recombines TRBV4-2 with TRBJ1-4; 8 nucleotides agree with TRBD1. V dropped 1 base and J dropped 5; count of bases not matched to a gene: 6. Germline V gene sequence: CDR1 LGHNA, CDR2 YNFKEQ. CDR3 length: 16 amino acids. The CDR3 loop reads CASSQGPDRANEKLFF. CDR3 DNA sequence: TGTGCCAGCAGCCAAGGCCCGGACAGGGCAAATGAAAAACTGTTTTTT.

This sequence joins TRBV6-4 and TRBJ2-5; possible D gene TRBD2, 6 bases. From germline, CDR1 is MRHNA and CDR2 SNTAGT. The CDR3 extends over 16 amino acids. Trimming pared 6 bases from V and 2 bases from J, leaving 19 bases between. CDR3 amino acids: CASSPGGGVGQETQYF. The CDR3 coding sequence is TGTGCCAGCAGCCCAGGCGGCGGGGTCGGGCAAGAGACCCAGTACTTC.

The chain links TRBV19 to TRBJ1-5; 7 bases line up with TRBD1. This CDR3 has 15 amino acids. The V gene's germline CDR1 is LNHDA and CDR2 SQIVND (reference sequence). Trimming removed 6 bases from V and 3 bases from J; junction bases left unmatched: 8. CDR3 DNA: TGTGCCAGTAGGGGTACCAGGGGGGACAATCAGCCCCAGCATTTT. This gives the protein CASRGTRGDNQPQHF.

The chain combines TRBV10-3 with TRBJ2-1; 7 bases line up with TRBD2. V dropped 6 bases and J dropped 5; count of bases not matched to a gene: 7. CDR1 and CDR2 from the germline V gene are ENHRY and SYGVKD. The CDR3 covers 14 residues. In nucleotides, the CDR3 is TGTGCCATCAGGAAGGCTAGCGGCGACAATGAGCAGTTCTTC. This sequence encodes CAIRKASGDNEQFF.

The genes are TRBV6-5 and TRBJ1-2, with D possibly matching TRBD1 (6 bases). Germline values: CDR1 MNHEY, CDR2 SVGAGI. This CDR3 comprises 16 residues. Trimming took 0 bases from V and 3 from J, leaving 14 bases between them. CDR3 sequence: CASSYSTGGKDYGYTF. In DNA form, the CDR3 reads TGTGCCAGCAGTTACTCGACTGGGGGCAAGGACTATGGCTACACCTTC.

The chain uses TRBV5-1 and TRBJ2-1; 10 nucleotides line up with TRBD2. This CDR3 spans 15 amino acids. Germline assignment: CDR1 SGHRS and CDR2 YFSETQ. Trimming took 2 bases from V and 9 from J; bases not matched to a gene: 8. Here the CDR3 DNA reads TGCGCCAGCAGCTTATCCGGGACTAGCGCGGGTGAGCAGTTCTTC. This gives the protein CASSLSGTSAGEQFF.

This rearrangement joins TRBV5-6 to TRBJ2-2, with 14 positions matching TRBD2. This CDR3 region has 15 residues. Germline assignment: CDR1 SGHDT and CDR2 YYEEEE. V dropped 3 bases and J dropped 7; count of bases not matched to a gene: 2. The DNA of the CDR3 is TGTGCCAGCAGCTCGACTAGCGGGGGGGTCGGGGAGCTGTTTTTT. Translation: CASSSTSGGVGELFF. The variable domain in full, with the rest retrieved from reference TRBV5-6 and TRBJ2-2, is DAGVTQSPTHLIKTRGQQVTLRCSPKSGHDTVSWYQQALGQGPQFIFQYYEEEERQRGNFPDRFSGHQFPNYSSELNVNALLLGDSALYLCASSSTSGGVGELFFGEGSRLTVL.

The chain couples TRBV10-3 to TRBJ1-1; TRBD1 agrees at 7 bases. Trimming cost V 10 bases and J 2 bases; bases outside gene matches: 7. CDR3 length: 13 amino acids. Germline CDR1 and CDR2: ENHRY and SYGVKD. The CDR3 region has the DNA TGTGCCACCGAGGGGGCAGGAAACACTGAAGCTTTCTTT. This encodes CATEGAGNTEAFF.

This clone was observed a few times. The chain is built from TRBV5-6 and TRBJ1-6; tentatively, D is TRBD1 (6 bases). The CDR3 spans 16 residues. The V and J ends lost 0 bases and 9 bases respectively, with 16 bases between them. Germline-derived CDR1 and CDR2 are SGHDT and YYEEEE. CDR3 protein: CASSLDEGGTSSPLHF. CDR3 DNA: TGTGCCAGCAGCTTGGATGAAGGGGGAACTAGTTCACCCCTCCACTTT.

A word on this clone: At one of its ends the junction is not consistent with the germline gene, which may arise from a read error. J is TRBJ2-7 and V is TRBV9; 8 nucleotides match TRBD2. Germline V gene data show CDR1 as SGDLS and CDR2 as YYNGEE. The CDR3 is made up of 14 amino acids. Here the CDR3 DNA reads TGTGTCAGCAGTCCTAGGGGACTAGCCTACGAGCAGTACTTC. Protein: CVSSPRGLAYEQYF.